This TCR beta chain appears in the sequencing data of a study of shared clonotypes between healthy human individuals (dated by TCRdb to 2018 to 2021). As for the study more broadly: A few men and two women, aged 18 to 49 years, made up the cohort. For each donor, CD4 naive and CD4 memory were each given three plates, CD8 naive was given two plates, and CD8 memory was given one plate. To estimate repertoire size and how much clonotype sharing occurs between individuals, the study deeply sequenced the blood TCR repertoires of several healthy adults. Between about 0.94 and 8.9 billion PBMCs per donor were obtained by leukapheresis. Libraries were prepared and TCR repertoires were sequenced by different laboratories using diverse techniques, in order to increase sequencing depth and limit assay-specific biases.

TCR CDR3 regions were amplified from genomic DNA by multiplex PCR using the deep immunoSEQ assay. Extracted genomic DNA from each cell subset was spread evenly across all wells of several immunoSEQ 96-well plates, with each plate serving as a replicate. For sorted subsets, approximately 210 ng genomic DNA, equal to tens of thousands of T cell genomes, was loaded into each replicate PCR. The purified libraries were quantified using a Qubit 3.0 fluorometer, sized with a Bioanalyzer 2100, and then quantified again using the KAPA Library Quantification kit. Every immunoSEQ 96-well plate was sequenced on a dedicated single-read 150-cycle Illumina NextSeq 550 flow cell. The authors' analysis ran thus. Because only junctional sequences without quality scores were contained in the immunoSEQ output, filtering matching that applied to full-length reads could not be performed. Sequences were annotated with PyIR, a Python wrapper for IgBLAST v1.9, and V/J genes and CDR3 were assigned using IMGT germline references. Any read was removed if the V/J assignment was weak (E-value above 1e-6), the CDR3 was missing, or the read contained stop codons, out-of-frame junctions, or ambiguous translated residues. A V3J clonotype was defined by an identical inferred V gene, J gene, and CDR3 amino acid sequence. To compute the percentage overlap between repertoires, the number of shared unique clonotypes was divided by the size of the smaller repertoire. Three approaches were used to assess repertoire richness: RTK rarefaction, the Chao1 estimator, and Recon v2.1 estimates of unobserved clonotypes. Generation probabilities were computed with OLGA for all TCRbeta clonotypes obtained by the gDNA method from several donors. TCRdb mirrors the immuneACCESS table, restricted to in-frame sequences. Some clones are absent from its copies; in checked studies, under half trace to an unresolved V gene, and the reason for the others is unknown. The V and J calls and clone size come from that table; D and trimming were worked out from the DNA. The table for this sample lists about 2 million clones; roughly 95% of them were counted only once. The leading ten clones occupy more than 0.95% of the sample.

Results the study describes overall, beyond this receptor: Sampling was restricted to blood, and TCR repertoires in tissue are likely to differ from TCR repertoires in blood. The genetic and exposure-history diversity represented was limited by the small number of donors. Higher generation probabilities were observed for clonotypes shared by all four sorted-subset donors than for non-shared clonotypes. Sharing across several donors was observed for about 5% of naive CD4, about 3.2% of naive CD8, 2% to 2.5% of memory CD4, and around 0.42% of memory CD8 clonotypes. Naive subsets generally had larger estimated clonotype richness than memory subsets did. Pairwise subsampling led to the expectation that sequencing depth would affect the degree of clonotype sharing among donors. Rarefaction of sorted-subset datasets indicated incomplete sequencing despite the large sequencing depth.

On this clone: The antigen it recognizes is unknown. Base-call qualities are not available, and no considerably larger clone is one nucleotide away.

For the CD8 naive samples, CD45RO-negative cells were positively selected for CCR7, yielding a CD45RA+CCR7+ population from which TemRA cells were excluded. Donors were healthy HIV-negative adults with no recently reported acute infections or vaccinations. Only Caucasian adults living in Nashville, Tennessee, USA were represented among the donors. After blood collection by leukapheresis, PBMCs were isolated using Ficoll-Histopaque density gradient centrifugation and then cryopreserved in the vapor phase of liquid nitrogen. Analytical flow cytometry was used to check the purity and quantity of every magnetically sorted T cell population. Each sorted fraction had its genomic DNA isolated and then quantified by UV absorbance on a Nanodrop 2000c. The CDR3 has 14 amino acids, counting the end cysteine and phenylalanine. This entry keeps only the CDR3 DNA: 42 bases, framed from base 1. CDR1 and CDR2 (MGHRA, YSYEKL) derive from the germline V gene. Trimming costs V 0 bases and J 7 bases, and their ends lie 9 bases apart.

The TCR was taken from a man younger than 35 in good health. The sequence links TRBV4-1 to TRBJ2-2; the D segment could be TRBD2, given 6 matching bases. The sequenced sample consisted of naive CD8+ T cells sorted from blood. Per the publication, the cell subset or site label means: CD45RA+CCR7+. The nucleotide sequence is TGCGCCAGCAGCCAAGATTCCGGGGGCGGGGAGCTGTTTTTT. This is translated as CASSQDSGGGELFF.